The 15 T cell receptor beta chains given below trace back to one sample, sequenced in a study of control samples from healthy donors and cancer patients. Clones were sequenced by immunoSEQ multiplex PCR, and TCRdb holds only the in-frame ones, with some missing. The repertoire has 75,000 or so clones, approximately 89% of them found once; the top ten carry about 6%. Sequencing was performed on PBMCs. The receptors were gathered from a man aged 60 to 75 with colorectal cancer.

The CDR3 bases are TGTGCCAGCAGCGGGGGCCGGAGAGGGGCGACCCAGTACTTC. Translated, it gives CASSGGRRGATQYF. The rearrangement joins TRBV3-1 (or the pseudogene TRBV3-2) to TRBJ2-5; D possibly corresponds to TRBD1 (6 bases). Germline values: CDR1 LGHDT, CDR2 YNNKEL (reference sequence). CDR3 length equals 14 residues. The V end lost 5 bases, the J end lost 7 bases, and 17 bases lay between the germline ends.

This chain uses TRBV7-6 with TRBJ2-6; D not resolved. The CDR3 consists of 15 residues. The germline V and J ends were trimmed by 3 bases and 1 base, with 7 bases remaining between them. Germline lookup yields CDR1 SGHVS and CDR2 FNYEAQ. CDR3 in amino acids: CASSFQRSGANVLTF. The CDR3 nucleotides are TGTGCCAGCAGCTTCCAGAGATCTGGGGCCAACGTCCTGACTTTC.

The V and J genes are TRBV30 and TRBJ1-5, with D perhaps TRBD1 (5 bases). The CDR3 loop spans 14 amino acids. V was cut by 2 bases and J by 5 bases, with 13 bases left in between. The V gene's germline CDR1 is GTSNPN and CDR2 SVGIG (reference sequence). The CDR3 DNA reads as TGTGCCTGGAGTAAGACAGCCCCCGATCAGCCCCAGCATTTT. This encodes CAWSKTAPDQPQHF.

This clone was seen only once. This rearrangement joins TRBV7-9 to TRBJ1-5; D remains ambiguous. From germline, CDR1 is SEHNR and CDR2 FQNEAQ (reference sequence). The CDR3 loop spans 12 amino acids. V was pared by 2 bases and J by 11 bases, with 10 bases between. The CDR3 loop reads CASSLTGTAQHF. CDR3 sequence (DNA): TGTGCCAGCAGCTTAACGGGCACGGCCCAGCATTTT.

This CDR3 is CASSQGGGVFYGYTF. The CDR3 DNA follows: TGTGCCAGCAGCCAAGGGGGAGGGGTCTTCTATGGCTACACCTTC. The chain couples TRBV3-1 (or the pseudogene TRBV3-2) to TRBJ1-2; a possible D gene is TRBD1 (5 bases). V lost 1 base, J lost 4 bases, and 13 bases lay in between. CDR1 is LGHDT and CDR2 is YNNKEL in the germline V gene (reference sequence). CDR3 length: 15 amino acids.

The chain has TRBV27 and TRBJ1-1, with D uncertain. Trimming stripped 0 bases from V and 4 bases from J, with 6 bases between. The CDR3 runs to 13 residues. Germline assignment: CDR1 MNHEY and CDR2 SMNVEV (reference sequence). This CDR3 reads CASSLSISTEAFF. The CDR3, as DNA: TGTGCCAGCAGTTTATCGATTTCCACTGAAGCTTTCTTT.

The CDR3 DNA follows: TGTGCCAGCAGCCGACAGGGGGCGGTCGATCAGCCCCAGCATTTT. Residues: CASSRQGAVDQPQHF. The chain uses TRBV7-9 and TRBJ1-5; 10 bases line up with TRBD1. Germline V lookup: CDR1 SEHNR, CDR2 FQNEAQ (reference sequence). The CDR3 covers 15 residues. Trimming at V came to 5 bases and at J to 5 bases, leaving 6 bases not matched to a gene.

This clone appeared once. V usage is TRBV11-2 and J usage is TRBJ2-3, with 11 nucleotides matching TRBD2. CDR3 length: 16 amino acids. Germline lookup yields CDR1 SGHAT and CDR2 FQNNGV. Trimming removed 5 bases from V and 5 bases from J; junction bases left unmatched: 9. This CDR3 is CASSLLSGGAKDTQYF. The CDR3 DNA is TGTGCCAGCAGCCTACTTAGCGGGGGGGCTAAAGATACGCAGTATTTT.

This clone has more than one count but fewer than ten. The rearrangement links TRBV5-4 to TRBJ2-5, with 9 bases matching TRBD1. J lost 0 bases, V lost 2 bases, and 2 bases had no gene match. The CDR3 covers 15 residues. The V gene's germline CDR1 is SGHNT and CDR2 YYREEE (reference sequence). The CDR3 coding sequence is TGTGCCAGCAGCTTACAGGGGGCCAACCAAGAGACCCAGTACTTC. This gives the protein CASSLQGANQETQYF.

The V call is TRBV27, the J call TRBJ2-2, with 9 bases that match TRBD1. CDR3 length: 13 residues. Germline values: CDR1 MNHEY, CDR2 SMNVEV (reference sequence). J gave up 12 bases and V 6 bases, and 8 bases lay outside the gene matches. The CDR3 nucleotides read TGTGCCAGCAGCCCTCCACAGGGGGCGAAGCTGTTTTTT. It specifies CASSPPQGAKLFF.

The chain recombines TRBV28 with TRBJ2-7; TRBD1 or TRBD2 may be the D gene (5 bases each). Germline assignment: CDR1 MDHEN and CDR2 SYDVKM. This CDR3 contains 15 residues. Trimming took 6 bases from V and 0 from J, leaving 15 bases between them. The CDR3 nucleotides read TGTGCCAGCAGCCTCCGGGACGCCGCCTCCTACGAGCAGTACTTC. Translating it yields CASSLRDAASYEQYF.

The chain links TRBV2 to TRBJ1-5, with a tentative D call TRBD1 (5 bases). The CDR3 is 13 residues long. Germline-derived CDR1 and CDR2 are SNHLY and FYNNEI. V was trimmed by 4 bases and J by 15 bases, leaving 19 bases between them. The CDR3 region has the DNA TGTGCCAGCAGTGGGGGACGGGCGTCGGTGGGGCATTTT. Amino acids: CASSGGRASVGHF.

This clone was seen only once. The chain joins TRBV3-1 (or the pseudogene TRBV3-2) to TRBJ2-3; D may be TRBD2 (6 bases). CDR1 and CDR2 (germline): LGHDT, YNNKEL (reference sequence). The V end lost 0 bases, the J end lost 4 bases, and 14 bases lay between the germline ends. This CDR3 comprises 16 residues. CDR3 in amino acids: CASSQDGGSRADTQYF. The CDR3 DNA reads TGTGCCAGCAGCCAAGATGGGGGGTCGAGGGCAGATACGCAGTATTTT.

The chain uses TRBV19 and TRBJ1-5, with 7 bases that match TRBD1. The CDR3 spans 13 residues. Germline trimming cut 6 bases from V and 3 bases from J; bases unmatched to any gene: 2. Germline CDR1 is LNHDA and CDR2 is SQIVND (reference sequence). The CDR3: CASSGQVNQPQHF. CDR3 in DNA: TGTGCCAGTAGCGGACAGGTCAATCAGCCCCAGCATTTT.

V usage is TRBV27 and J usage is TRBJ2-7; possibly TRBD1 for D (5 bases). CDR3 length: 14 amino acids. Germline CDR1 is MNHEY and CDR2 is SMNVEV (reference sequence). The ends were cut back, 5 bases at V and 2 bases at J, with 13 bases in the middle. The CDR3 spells CASSVRQNPYEQYF. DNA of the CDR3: TGTGCCAGCAGTGTTCGACAGAACCCCTACGAGCAGTACTTC.